Following are 30 T cell receptor beta chains from one sample sequenced in a study of T cells in Graves' hyperthyroidism and ophthalmopathy. TCR beta CDR3 regions were amplified from RNA transcripts. First-round RT-PCR of the TCR CDR3 relied on the HTBI primer set. TCRdb passed the multiplex PCR reads through MiXCR, listing each CDR3 protein once. The sample consists of hundreds of thousands of distinct CDR3 sequences, approximately 16% of them appearing once. The sequenced sample consisted of blood. The receptor set was obtained from a woman aged 18-29 years with Graves' hyperthyroidism.

This clonotype has a count of ten or more. The rearrangement links TRBV5-1 to TRBJ2-1; weak D call: TRBD2 (6 bases). The CDR3 consists of 17 residues. Trimming pared 0 bases from V and 0 bases from J, leaving 13 bases between. Germline CDR1 SGHRS, CDR2 YFSETQ. The CDR3 coding sequence is TGCGCCAGCAGCTTGGTTCCCATCGGGAGCTCCTACAATGAGCAGTTCTTC. Protein: CASSLVPIGSSYNEQFF.

The chain is built from TRBV5-1 and TRBJ1-5; D gene unclear. Germline V CDR1 and CDR2: SGHRS, YFSETQ. V lost 0 bases, J lost 3 bases, and 7 bases lay in between. This CDR3 has 14 amino acids. The CDR3 region has the DNA TGCGCCAGCAGCTTGGAAGGGCTCAATCAGCCCCAGCATTTT. Translated: CASSLEGLNQPQHF. The complete variable domain, with remaining parts taken from reference TRBV5-1 and TRBJ1-5, reads KAGVTQTPRYLIKTRGQQVTLSCSPISGHRSVSWYQQTPGQGLQFLFEYFSETQRNKGNFPGRFSGRQFSNSRSEMNVSTLELGDSALYLCASSLEGLNQPQHFGDGTRLSIL.

In this sample, this clonotype turned up many times. This chain links TRBV28 with TRBJ1-2; D possibly corresponds to TRBD1 (5 bases). Deletions cut 2 bases from V and 4 bases from J, with 11 bases between. Germline CDR1 reads MDHEN; CDR2 reads SYDVKM. The CDR3 contains 14 residues. CDR3: CASSLQPGGYGYTF. In DNA, the CDR3 is TGTGCCAGCAGTTTACAGCCGGGGGGCTATGGCTACACCTTC.

This clonotype was detected ten times or more. CDR3 sequence: CASRGTDYNEQFF. Written as DNA, the CDR3 is TGTGCCAGCAGGGGGACAGATTACAATGAGCAGTTCTTC. The chain uses TRBV28 and TRBJ2-1, with 7 nucleotides matching TRBD1. Germline V gene data show CDR1 as MDHEN and CDR2 as SYDVKM. V lost 6 bases, J lost 4 bases, and 3 bases stayed unmatched. CDR3 length: 13 amino acids.

In this sample, this clonotype turned up many times. This chain joins TRBV3-1 and TRBJ1-5; D is unclear. Germline V gives CDR1 LGHDT, CDR2 YNNKEL (reference sequence). The CDR3 loop spans 13 amino acids. Trimming pared 2 bases from V and 4 bases from J, leaving 6 bases between. This chain's CDR3 is CASSQTGNQPQHF. Written as DNA, the CDR3 is TGTGCCAGCAGCCAAACGGGAAATCAGCCCCAGCATTTT.

The rearrangement links TRBV27 to TRBJ2-3; 10 bases map to TRBD2. Germline V gene lookup returns CDR1 MNHEY and CDR2 SMNVEV (reference sequence). V shed 5 bases, J shed 4 bases, and the junction held 9 bases outside the gene matches. This CDR3 is 16 amino acids long. The DNA for the CDR3 is TGTGCCAGCAGTCCCCTCGGTAGCGGGGGGTCAGATACGCAGTATTTT. This translates into CASSPLGSGGSDTQYF.

The sample holds many counts of this clonotype. The gene calls are TRBV10-2 and TRBJ1-1, with 7 bases that match TRBD1. Germline CDR1 WSHSY, CDR2 SAAADI. The CDR3 is made up of 17 amino acids. V lost 3 bases, J lost 0 bases, and 10 bases stayed unmatched. CDR3 region: CASSDPRDSKMNTEAFF. The CDR3 DNA reads TGCGCCAGCAGTGACCCCAGGGACAGCAAAATGAACACTGAAGCTTTCTTT.

The genes are TRBV30 and TRBJ2-1; perhaps TRBD1 as D (6 bases). Trimming removed 2 bases from V and 7 bases from J, with 9 bases in between. Germline lookup yields CDR1 GTSNPN and CDR2 SVGIG (reference sequence). The CDR3 is 12 residues long. This chain's CDR3 is CAWSSGANEQFF. The CDR3 nucleotides read TGTGCCTGGAGTTCAGGGGCGAATGAGCAGTTCTTC.

In its sample, this clonotype was seen a few times. V and J are TRBV7-9 and TRBJ1-5; TRBD1 is a possible D gene (6 bases). The CDR3 has 15 amino acids. V lost 4 bases to trimming and J lost 4 bases, with 14 bases between them. CDR1 and CDR2 (germline): SEHNR, FQNEAQ (reference sequence). The CDR3 nucleotides read TGTGCCAGCAGCTATTCAGGGGCCCAAAATCAGCCCCAGCATTTT. Protein: CASSYSGAQNQPQHF.

The chain combines TRBV15 with TRBJ1-5; no clear D gene. V lost 0 bases to trimming and J lost 10 bases, with 13 bases between them. The CDR3 has 14 residues. Germline CDR1 and CDR2: LNHNV and YYDKDF (reference sequence). CDR3 nucleotides: TGTGCCACCAGCAGAGAGGTCGGAGCGGGACCCCAGCATTTT. Translating gives CATSREVGAGPQHF.

This clonotype was counted a few times. This chain connects TRBV12-3 or TRBV12-4 to TRBJ2-3, with 7 positions matching TRBD1. J gave up 0 bases and V 5 bases, and 8 bases lay outside the gene matches. The CDR3 has 16 amino acids. Written as DNA, the CDR3 is TGTGCCAGCAGTGGGGGATACAGGGGTAGCACAGATACGCAGTATTTT. Protein sequence: CASSGGYRGSTDTQYF.

This clonotype was seen ten or more times. The V gene is TRBV2, the J gene TRBJ1-2, with D hard to call. Germline CDR1 and CDR2: SNHLY and FYNNEI. The CDR3 spans 10 residues. V dropped 6 bases and J dropped 4 bases, with 3 bases sitting between them. CDR3 nucleotides: TGTGCCAGCAGGCTCTATGGCTACACCTTC. This sequence encodes CASRLYGYTF.

The chain couples TRBV28 to TRBJ1-5; perhaps TRBD1 as D (5 bases). The ends were cut back, 7 bases at V and 0 bases at J, with 16 bases in the middle. Germline V gene data show CDR1 as MDHEN and CDR2 as SYDVKM. The CDR3 consists of 16 residues. As DNA, the CDR3 is TGTGCCAGCACCCACGGGGGGGGGTCTAGCAATCAGCCCCAGCATTTT. Encoded protein: CASTHGGGSSNQPQHF.

The chain joins TRBV5-1 to TRBJ1-1; no clear D. Trimming removed 1 base at V and 6 bases at J, with 22 bases between. The V gene's germline CDR1 is SGHRS and CDR2 YFSETQ. CDR3 length: 17 residues. CDR3 bases: TGCGCCAGCAGCTTGTCATTTTCGGGTAGACGGTACGCTGAAGCTTTCTTT. It specifies CASSLSFSGRRYAEAFF.

This chain joins TRBV30 and TRBJ2-2, with D unclear. Germline CDR1 and CDR2: GTSNPN and SVGIG (reference sequence). V shed 0 bases and J shed 7 bases, with 6 bases lying between them. CDR3 size: 12 residues. DNA for the CDR3: TGTGCCTGGAGTGTTTGGGTCGGGGAGCTGTTTTTT. Translated, it gives CAWSVWVGELFF.

This clonotype was found a few times. The chain joins TRBV6-1 to TRBJ2-5, with D hard to call. Trimming left V 3 bases short and J 4 bases short, with 15 bases between. This CDR3 contains 15 residues. Per the germline V gene, CDR1 is MNHNS and CDR2 is SASEGT. The CDR3 nucleotides are TGTGCCAGCAGTGATCGCGGATGGAAGGGAGAGACCCAGTACTTC. Translation gives CASSDRGWKGETQYF.

In this sample, this clonotype turned up many times. The rearrangement uses TRBV11-1 and TRBJ2-5, with TRBD2 identical over 7 bases. V lost 5 bases, J lost 1 base, and 4 bases stayed unmatched. Germline CDR1 and CDR2: SGHAT and FQDESV (reference sequence). This CDR3 is built from 14 residues. CDR3 loop: CASSRGLRQETQYF. The CDR3 DNA is TGTGCCAGCAGCAGGGGACTACGCCAAGAGACCCAGTACTTC.

This clonotype was seen a handful of times. This chain joins TRBV29-1 and TRBJ2-4, with D possibly being TRBD1 (6 bases). The CDR3 covers 14 residues. In germline, CDR1 is SQVTM, CDR2 ANQGSEA. V was pared by 5 bases and J by 0 bases, with 11 bases between. The CDR3 DNA reads TGCAGCGTTTTGGAACAGGGAGCCAAAAACATTCAGTACTTC. Protein product: CSVLEQGAKNIQYF.

The rearrangement links TRBV5-1 to TRBJ2-7; 16 nucleotides match TRBD2. The V segment lost 3 bases and the J segment 3 bases; nucleotides outside the gene matches: 15. The CDR3 covers 20 residues. CDR1 and CDR2 from the germline V gene are SGHRS and YFSETQ. Written as DNA, the CDR3 is TGCGCCAGCAGCTCCGCACCGGGACTAGCGGGAGGGAAGAGGGTCTACGAGCAGTACTTC. Translated, it gives CASSSAPGLAGGKRVYEQYF.

In this sample, this clonotype turned up many times. The genes are TRBV20-1 and TRBJ2-3; either TRBD1 or TRBD2 may fit D (5 bases each). In germline, CDR1 is DFQATT, CDR2 SNEGSKA (reference sequence). Trimming pared 6 bases from V and 0 bases from J, leaving 13 bases between. The CDR3 runs to 14 residues. The CDR3 DNA is TGCAGTGCCTACTCGGGACGAAGCACAGATACGCAGTATTTT. This translates into CSAYSGRSTDTQYF.

This clonotype was observed many times. The V gene is TRBV20-1, the J gene TRBJ2-5; 8 nucleotides match TRBD1. Germline-derived CDR1 and CDR2 are DFQATT and SNEGSKA (reference sequence). J was trimmed by 6 bases and V by 3 bases; bases with no gene match: 12. The CDR3 contains 15 residues. CDR3 bases: TGCAGTGCTAGTTTGACAGGGGACCCCGGTCAGACCCAGTACTTC. Protein: CSASLTGDPGQTQYF.

V usage is TRBV27 and J usage is TRBJ1-5; the match to TRBD1 covers 7 bases. The germline gives CDR1 MNHEY, CDR2 SMNVEV (reference sequence). This CDR3 contains 17 residues. Trimming cost V 5 bases and J 0 bases; bases outside gene matches: 10. This CDR3 reads CASSREQGTYSNQPQHF. CDR3 sequence (DNA): TGTGCCAGCAGTCGGGAACAGGGGACGTATAGCAATCAGCCCCAGCATTTT.

This clonotype was seen repeatedly, ten times or more. The chain has TRBV5-1 and TRBJ2-7, with unresolved D. The CDR3 extends over 12 amino acids. Germline CDR1 and CDR2: SGHRS and YFSETQ. V was trimmed by 0 bases and J by 4 bases, leaving 5 bases between them. CDR3 residues: CASSLEDYEQYF. DNA of the CDR3: TGCGCCAGCAGCTTGGAAGATTACGAGCAGTACTTC.

In its sample, this clonotype was seen many times. The J gene is TRBJ1-2, the V gene TRBV12-3 or TRBV12-4; 7 nucleotides match TRBD1. The V segment lost 5 bases and the J segment 5 bases; nucleotides outside the gene matches: 8. The CDR3 contains 14 residues. The CDR3 is CASSRQGSVYGYTF. The CDR3 region has the DNA TGTGCCAGCAGTCGACAGGGTTCTGTTTATGGCTACACCTTC.

The J gene is TRBJ2-7, the V gene TRBV6-1; the match to TRBD2 covers 7 bases. J was trimmed by 4 bases and V by 6 bases; bases with no gene match: 9. The CDR3 length is 14 residues. Germline CDR1 reads MNHNS; CDR2 reads SASEGT. Here the CDR3 DNA reads TGTGCCAGCAGAAGCGGGGCGGACCTGTACGAGCAGTACTTC. This codes for CASRSGADLYEQYF.

V gene TRBV7-9 combines with J gene TRBJ1-4; a weak D match, TRBD1 (6 bases). There are 14 residues in the CDR3. The V gene lost 3 bases and the J gene lost 7 bases, with 12 bases spanning the gap. CDR1 is SEHNR and CDR2 is FQNEAQ in the germline V gene (reference sequence). This CDR3 is CASSLTGLFEKLFF. CDR3 sequence (DNA): TGTGCCAGCAGCTTGACAGGTCTATTTGAAAAACTGTTTTTT.

Many counts were recorded for this clonotype. The V call is TRBV5-6, the J call TRBJ1-2, with 10 bases identical to TRBD1. The CDR3 spans 13 residues. Germline CDR1 is SGHDT and CDR2 is YYEEEE. The V gene end was trimmed by 4 bases and the J gene end by 7 bases; junction bases not matched to a gene: 4. The CDR3 DNA reads as TGTGCCAGCAGCCGGACAGGGGGTCGTGGCTACACCTTC. Protein: CASSRTGGRGYTF.

This clonotype was seen only a few times. The chain has TRBV7-2 and TRBJ1-6; 9 bases align to TRBD1. Germline values: CDR1 SGHTA, CDR2 FQGNSA. V gave up 5 bases and J gave up 3 bases; unmatched junction bases: 8. CDR3 length equals 17 residues. CDR3 sequence (DNA): TGTGCCAGCAGCGCACCCGGGACAGGGCTCTATAATTCACCCCTCCACTTT. This sequence encodes CASSAPGTGLYNSPLHF.

Many counts were recorded for this clonotype. This chain links TRBV5-4 with TRBJ2-1; tentative D call: TRBD2 (5 bases). The CDR3 has 15 amino acids. V was pared by 4 bases and J by 2 bases, with 13 bases between. In germline, CDR1 is SGHNT, CDR2 YYREEE (reference sequence). The CDR3: CASSVSLGTYNEQFF. The CDR3 nucleotides are TGTGCCAGCAGCGTCTCGCTCGGGACCTACAATGAGCAGTTCTTC.

Points on this clonotype: A much bigger clone sits one base away, suggesting this may be a read error. This sequence joins TRBV2 and TRBJ2-4; D is possibly TRBD2 (6 bases). The germline V gene encodes CDR1 SNHLY and CDR2 FYNNEI. This CDR3 contains 14 residues. CDR3 region: CVSRETGTGDIQYF. In nucleotides, the CDR3 is TGTGTCAGCCGGGAAACCGGGACTGGTGACATTCAGTACTTC.